These 5 T cell receptor beta chains were sequenced from one sample in a study of beta chain features in type 1 diabetes. Whole-study results and caveats: Researchers report that Type 1 diabetes patients had moderately but significantly shorter TCRB CDR3s across all four CD4+ subsets.

No antigen has been assigned to these receptors. The study reverse transcribed the entire isolated RNA, so it sequenced expressed TCRB transcripts. Generated by immunoSEQ multiplex PCR, the TCRdb table keeps only in-frame clones and is missing some. The repertoire holds some 360,000 clones, with over 8.5% as singletons. Specimen: central memory CD4+ T cells from blood. Receptors originate from a man aged 25-45 years with type 1 diabetes.

The chain recombines TRBV7-9 with TRBJ2-1, with 9 bases identical to TRBD1. The junction had 1 base not matched to a gene; V was cut back by 1 base and J by 6 bases. This CDR3 has 14 residues. Per the germline V gene, CDR1 is SEHNR and CDR2 is FQNEAQ (reference sequence). The CDR3 region has the DNA TGTGCCAGCAGCTTAGACAGGGGGCTCAATGAGCAGTTCTTC. It codes for CASSLDRGLNEQFF.

This clone was counted only a few times. J is TRBJ2-1 and V is TRBV20-1, with 8 bases aligning to TRBD2. Germline CDR1 DFQATT, CDR2 SNEGSKA (reference sequence). This CDR3 comprises 11 residues. V trimming: 7 bases; J trimming: 9 bases; junction bases outside the gene matches: 5. In DNA form, the CDR3 reads TGCAGTGGGCGGGAGGATGGTGAGCAGTTCTTC. Translated: CSGREDGEQFF.

In DNA form, the CDR3 reads TGCAGCGTTGAAGGATCCCCTGTATCGGGGGGAGGTAGAACAGATACGCAGTATTTT. This gives the protein CSVEGSPVSGGGRTDTQYF. The chain has TRBV29-1 and TRBJ2-3; 7 bases fit TRBD2. V was pared by 1 base and J by 3 bases, with 19 bases of the junction left unmatched. Germline V gene data show CDR1 as SQVTM and CDR2 as ANQGSEA. The CDR3 extends over 19 amino acids.

This clone was counted only a few times. The V and J genes are TRBV7-8 and TRBJ1-2, with D uncertain. V dropped 1 base and J dropped 4 bases, with 4 bases sitting between them. Germline V lookup: CDR1 SGHVS, CDR2 FQNEAQ. CDR3 length: 12 residues. CDR3: CASSLGVYGYTF. CDR3 DNA sequence: TGTGCCAGCAGCTTAGGGGTCTATGGCTACACCTTC.

Only a few counts were recorded for this clone. CDR3 in amino acids: CASSLASIAGQETQYF. CDR3 in DNA: TGCGCCAGCAGCTTGGCCTCGATAGCGGGTCAAGAGACCCAGTACTTC. The rearrangement joins TRBV5-1 to TRBJ2-5; 7 bases are a match to TRBD2. The junction had 7 bases not matched to a gene; V was cut back by 0 bases and J by 2 bases. The CDR3 totals 16 residues. CDR1 is SGHRS, CDR2 YFSETQ, per germline.